These T cell receptor beta chains were read from a single sample in a study of cytomegalovirus exposure and HLA in healthy donors. Assay: immunoSEQ multiplex PCR; the TCRdb copy retains only in-frame clones and omits some. The sample includes 200,000 to 250,000 clones, about nine tenths seen only once; the top ten take roughly 1%. Sequencing input: PBMCs. The receptors derive from a woman younger than 30 in good health and CMV-seronegative. Both conserved end residues are trimmed from each CDR3. Each record gives: J gene, V gene, CDR3 protein.

>TRBJ1-1|TRBV2
ASRYDRNTEAF
>TRBJ2-3|TRBV29-1
SVEIVSPYPVDTQY
>TRBJ2-3|TRBV11-2
ASSGGGASTDTQY
>TRBJ1-3|TRBV29-1
SVVGSFSGNTIY
>TRBJ2-7|TRBV4-1
ASSRSRGREGYEQY
>TRBJ2-1|TRBV27
ASRQGDWQAYNEQF
>TRBJ1-2|TRBV13
ASSPPWGNYGYT
>TRBJ2-3|TRBV4-1
ASSQVPGREGTDTQY
>TRBJ1-4|TRBV11-2
ASGHSGGGGEKLF
>TRBJ2-1|TRBV29-1
SVMNGQPEQF
>TRBJ2-5|TRBV27
ASSYGGRVEETQY
>TRBJ2-2|TRBV6-5
ASSLDSLYTGELF
>TRBJ1-2|TRBV28
ASSLLGTGGGGGYT
>TRBJ1-1|TRBV30
AWSYEAF
>TRBJ1-2|TRBV19
ASSSPDRGDYGYT
>TRBJ1-2|TRBV5-4
ASSLPGQGAQRYGYT
>TRBJ1-4|TRBV4-1
ASSHPSRGRYEKLF
>TRBJ2-7|TRBV27
ASSSHASGSTYEQY
>TRBJ2-1|TRBV10-2
ASSEPGWNEQF
>TRBJ1-4|TRBV30
AWNNRVGDEKLF
>TRBJ2-2|TRBV29-1
SVSGSNTGELF
>TRBJ1-5|TRBV11-2
ASSAGTGNQPQH
>TRBJ1-6|TRBV19
ASSLDRINSPLH
>TRBJ1-2|TRBV28
ASSLKWGANGYT
>TRBJ2-1|TRBV2
ARSYFQGSNNEQF
>TRBJ2-1|TRBV5-1
ASSATWTGGDEQF
>TRBJ2-7|TRBV5-1
ASSLRTGSMVRYEQY
>TRBJ1-2|TRBV14
ASSQRATHYGYT
>TRBJ1-2|TRBV5-1
ASTSNPDRGNGYGYT
>TRBJ2-3|TRBV5-6
ASSSLSFPDTDTQY
>TRBJ2-2|TRBV5-1
ASNPGHLNTGELF
>TRBJ1-1|TRBV11-3
ASSYDRGRGNTEAF
>TRBJ2-1|TRBV5-1
ASSLGLAGMKGDEQF
>TRBJ1-5|TRBV27
ASSLLGGGHQPQH
>TRBJ1-2|TRBV10-3
AISESTRGYDYGYT
>TRBJ1-6|TRBV4-1
ASSQPLGSYNSPLH
>TRBJ1-1|TRBV2
ASSDYSGTEAF
>TRBJ1-1|TRBV30
AWDFHKTTLGAF
>TRBJ2-3|TRBV6-6
ASSTAGTGVIDTQY